This TCR beta chain was sequenced during a study of blood T cells in healthy people across ages. Next came a second PCR, run for about 6 to 12 cycles, which used a sample-barcoded 5' primer along with a J-beta primer mix. TCRdb reprocessed the 5' RACE reads with MiXCR, giving one entry per CDR3 protein. This table holds over 600,000 distinct CDR3 sequences, roughly 43% found once. Worth noting for this clonotype: What it recognizes is unknown.

CDR3 length equals 13 residues. V lost 4 bases, J lost 6 bases, and 12 bases lay in between. Study-level points and caveats: Measured against age, TCR beta diversity per million T cells decreased in a roughly linear manner.

This clonotype was sampled from a man older than 75 in good health. The specimen was blood. The gene calls are TRBV12-3 or TRBV12-4 and TRBJ1-2; the D is unclear. The CDR3 here is CASSSGDWDGYTF. The CDR3 coding sequence is TGTGCCAGCAGTTCCGGGGATTGGGATGGCTACACCTTC.